The entry below gives a single TCR beta chain sequence along with its context. Its antigen is as yet unknown. The entry originates in a study of cytomegalovirus exposure and HLA in healthy donors. Background on the study: The early release's HLA-typed donors yielded tens of millions of unique TCRs. General study points: Upon later analysis, TCR association rates were observed to vary by HLA locus, being highest for DRB1 and lowest for HLA-C. CMV serostatus was the sole immune exposure information available. TCR beta chains associated with HLA were, in a later analysis, more clonally expanded than equally common others.

The PCR made use of 60 Vbeta and 13 Jbeta primers. The table came from immunoSEQ multiplex PCR; TCRdb's copy has only in-frame clones and leaves some out. The table lists fewer than 140,000 clones, roughly 82% of them singletons. The J segment lost 3 bases and the V segment lost 5 bases, leaving 7 bases of the junction unmatched. This CDR3 is built from 13 residues. CDR1 and CDR2 from the germline V gene are SQVTM and ANQGSEA. The rearrangement uses TRBV29-1 and TRBJ2-7, with 7 bases that match TRBD1. This TCR came from a male donor in good health and CMV-seropositive. Sequenced: PBMCs. CDR3: CSVPGGTVYEQYF. As DNA, the CDR3 is TGCAGCGTTCCAGGGGGTACCGTCTACGAGCAGTACTTC.